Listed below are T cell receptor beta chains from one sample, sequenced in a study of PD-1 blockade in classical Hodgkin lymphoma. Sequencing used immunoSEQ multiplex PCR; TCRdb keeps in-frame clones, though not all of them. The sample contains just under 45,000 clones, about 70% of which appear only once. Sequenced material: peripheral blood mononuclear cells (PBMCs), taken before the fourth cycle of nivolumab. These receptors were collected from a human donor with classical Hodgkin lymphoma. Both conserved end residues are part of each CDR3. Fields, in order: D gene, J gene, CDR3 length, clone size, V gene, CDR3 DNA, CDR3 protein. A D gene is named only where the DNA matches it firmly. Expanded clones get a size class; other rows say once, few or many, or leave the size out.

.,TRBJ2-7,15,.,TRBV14,TGTGCCAGCAGCCAAGATCTAGACAGGTTCTACGAGCAGTACTTC,CASSQDLDRFYEQYF
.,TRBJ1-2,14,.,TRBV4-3,TGCGCCAGCAGCCACGATCGGGGACCCTATGGCTACACCTTC,CASSHDRGPYGYTF
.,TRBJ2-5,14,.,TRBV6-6,TGTGCCAGCAATAGGCGGGGTAACCAAGAGACCCAGTACTTC,CASNRRGNQETQYF
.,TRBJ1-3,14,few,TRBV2,TGTGCCAGCAGTGAATCCTTCTCAGGAAACACCATATATTTT,CASSESFSGNTIYF
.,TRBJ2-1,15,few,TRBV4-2,TGTGCCAGCAGCCAAGAGGCTAGCTTCTACAATGAGCAGTTCTTC,CASSQEASFYNEQFF
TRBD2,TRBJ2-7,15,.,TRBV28,TGTGCCAGCAGTGAAATGTCCGGGGGGGCCCGCGAGCAGTACTTC,CASSEMSGGAREQYF
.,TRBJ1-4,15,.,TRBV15,TGTGCCACCAGCAGAGGGGGATTTGCTAATGAAAAACTGTTTTTT,CATSRGGFANEKLFF
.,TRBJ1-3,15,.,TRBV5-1,TGCGCCAGCAGCTTGGGCCAGGAAACTGGAAACACCATATATTTT,CASSLGQETGNTIYF
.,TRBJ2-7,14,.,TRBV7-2,TGTGCCAGCAGCTTCGCCGTCGTGCCGGAAGAGCAGTACTTC,CASSFAVVPEEQYF
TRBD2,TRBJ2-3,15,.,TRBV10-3,TGTGCCATCAGTGGACTAGCGGGCGTAACAGATACGCAGTATTTT,CAISGLAGVTDTQYF
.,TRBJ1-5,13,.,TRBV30,TGTGCCTGGAGTGTGGGGGGAAATCAGCCCCAGCATTTT,CAWSVGGNQPQHF
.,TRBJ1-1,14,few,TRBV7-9,TGTGCCAGCAGCCGGAGGGCGGGAGGCACTGAAGCTTTCTTT,CASSRRAGGTEAFF
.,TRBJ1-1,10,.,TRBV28,TGTGCCAGCAGCCACATTGAAGCTTTCTTT,CASSHIEAFF
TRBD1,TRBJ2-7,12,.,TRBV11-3,TGTGCCAGCAGCACCCGGACAGGGAGGCAGTACTTC,CASSTRTGRQYF
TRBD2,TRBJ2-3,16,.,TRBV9,TGTGCCAGCAGCTCACGACTAGCGGGAGGATCAGATACGCAGTATTTT,CASSSRLAGGSDTQYF
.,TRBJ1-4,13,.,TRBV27,TGTGCCAGCAGTTTCTCGGTGGGGGAAAAACTGTTTTTT,CASSFSVGEKLFF
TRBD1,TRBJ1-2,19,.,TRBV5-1,TGCGCCAGCAGCTTGGATCAGAGGACAGGGGGAATGGTAATGGAGGGCTACACCTTC,CASSLDQRTGGMVMEGYTF
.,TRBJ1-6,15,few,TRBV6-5,TGTGCCAGCAGGTTCATGGGCCCCGTAGGTTCACCCCTCCACTTT,CASRFMGPVGSPLHF
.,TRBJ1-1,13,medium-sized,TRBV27,TGTGCCAGCAGTGCTAGGGGAGGCACTGAAGCTTTCTTT,CASSARGGTEAFF
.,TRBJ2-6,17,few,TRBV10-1,TGCGCCAGCAGAATGAACAGGGCAGGTTCTGGGGCCAACGTCCTGACTTTC,CASRMNRAGSGANVLTF
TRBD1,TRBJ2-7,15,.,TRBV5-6,TGTGCCAGCAGCCGAAACAGGGGGCCCTCCTACGAGCAGTACTTC,CASSRNRGPSYEQYF
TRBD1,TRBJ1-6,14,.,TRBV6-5,TGTGCCAGCGGGAAACGGGACAGAAATTCACCCCTCCACTTT,CASGKRDRNSPLHF
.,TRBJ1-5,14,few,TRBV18,TGTGCCAGCTCATCAGGGGATTCCAATCAGCCCCAGCATTTT,CASSSGDSNQPQHF
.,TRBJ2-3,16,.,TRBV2,TGTGCCAGCAGTGTCTCTGGGGGGGCGCGTACAGATACGCAGTATTTT,CASSVSGGARTDTQYF
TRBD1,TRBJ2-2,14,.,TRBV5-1,TGCGCCAGCAGCCCGACAGGGGACACCGGGGAGCTGTTTTTT,CASSPTGDTGELFF
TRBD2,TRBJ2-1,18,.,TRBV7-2,TGTGCCAGCAGCCCCTCCGGGGGGTTATTGAGCTCCTACAATGAGCAGTTCTTC,CASSPSGGLLSSYNEQFF
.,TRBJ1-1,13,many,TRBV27,TGTGCCAGCCGACCTCGGCCGGGAGATGAAGCTTTCTTT,CASRPRPGDEAFF
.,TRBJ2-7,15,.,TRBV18,TGTGCCAGCTCACCTGTGGCACAGGGCGGCTACGAGCAGTACTTC,CASSPVAQGGYEQYF
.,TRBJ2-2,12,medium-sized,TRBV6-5,TGTGCCAGCAGGGGGTTCACCGGGGAGCTGTTTTTT,CASRGFTGELFF
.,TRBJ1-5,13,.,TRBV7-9,TGTGCCAGCAGCTTAGTTGCTAATCAGCCCCAGCATTTT,CASSLVANQPQHF
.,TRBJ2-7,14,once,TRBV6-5,TGTGCCAGCAGTTACGAACCCAGGGTGTACGAGCAGTACTTC,CASSYEPRVYEQYF
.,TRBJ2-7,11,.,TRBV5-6,TGTGCCAGCAGCTTGTCTGGCCAGCAGTACTTC,CASSLSGQQYF
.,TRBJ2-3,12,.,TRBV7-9,TGTGCCAGCAGCTTAAAGGGAGATACGCAGTATTTT,CASSLKGDTQYF
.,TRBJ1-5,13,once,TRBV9,TGTGCCAGCAGCGGAACGTTTAATCAGCCCCAGCATTTT,CASSGTFNQPQHF
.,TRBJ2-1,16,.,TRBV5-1,TGCGCCAGCAGCTTGGCCCCGGACAGAAGATACAATGAGCAGTTCTTC,CASSLAPDRRYNEQFF
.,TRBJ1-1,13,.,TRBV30,TGTGCCTGGAGTCCCCGACAGGACACTGAAGCTTTCTTT,CAWSPRQDTEAFF
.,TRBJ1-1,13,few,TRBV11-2,TGTGCCAGCAGCCCCCGCGGAGACACTGAAGCTTTCTTT,CASSPRGDTEAFF
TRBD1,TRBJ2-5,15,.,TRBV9,TGTGCCAGCAGCGACCCAGACAGGGGCGTAGTGACCCAGTACTTC,CASSDPDRGVVTQYF
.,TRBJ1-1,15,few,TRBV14,TGTGCCAGCAGCCAAGATAAGGGGTACAACACTGAAGCTTTCTTT,CASSQDKGYNTEAFF
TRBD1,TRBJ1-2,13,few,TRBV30,TGTGCCTGGAGGCCGGGACAGAGGGATGGCTACACCTTC,CAWRPGQRDGYTF
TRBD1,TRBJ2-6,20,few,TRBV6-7,TGTGCCAGCAGTTACTCGAACAGGGGGCTGTCAAGCTCTGGGGCCAACGTCCTGACTTTC,CASSYSNRGLSSSGANVLTF
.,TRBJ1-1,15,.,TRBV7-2,TGTGCCAGCAGCTTAGTCCCCGGGTCCTACACTGAAGCTTTCTTT,CASSLVPGSYTEAFF
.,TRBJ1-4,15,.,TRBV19,TGTGCCAGCGCCGGGTTGAGGGCGGAAAATGAAAAACTGTTTTTT,CASAGLRAENEKLFF
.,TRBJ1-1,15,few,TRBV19,TGTGCCAGTAAACGGGGCGCGACGTTGATCTCTGAAGCTTTCTTT,CASKRGATLISEAFF
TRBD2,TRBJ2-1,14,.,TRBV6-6,TGTGCCAGCAGAATAGCGGGGTTATACAATGAGCAGTTCTTC,CASRIAGLYNEQFF
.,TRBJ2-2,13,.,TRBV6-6,TGTGCCAGCAGTCCCAGTTACACCGGGGAGCTGTTTTTT,CASSPSYTGELFF
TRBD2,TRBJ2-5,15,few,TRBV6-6,TGTGCCAGCAGTTACGGACTAGCGGGAGGGGGGACCCAGTACTTC,CASSYGLAGGGTQYF
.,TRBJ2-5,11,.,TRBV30,TGTGCCTGGAGTGATGGGATAACCCAGTACTTC,CAWSDGITQYF
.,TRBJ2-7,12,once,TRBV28,TGTGCCAGCAGTACGGATAGGGGAGGACAGTACTTC,CASSTDRGGQYF
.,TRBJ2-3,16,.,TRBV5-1,TGCGCCAGCAGCTTGGCAACTGGGGGTATCCAGGATACGCAGTATTTT,CASSLATGGIQDTQYF
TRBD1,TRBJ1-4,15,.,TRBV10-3,TGTGCCTCCCGGGACAGGGATTTTGCTAATGAAAAACTGTTTTTT,CASRDRDFANEKLFF
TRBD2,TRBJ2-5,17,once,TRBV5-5,TGTGCCAGCAGCTCGCCCGCGGGGGGGATATCGTTGGAGACCCAGTACTTC,CASSSPAGGISLETQYF
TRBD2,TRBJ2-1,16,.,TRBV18,TGTGCCAGCTCAAGCGCCGGGACTAGCTCCTACAATGAGCAGTTCTTC,CASSSAGTSSYNEQFF
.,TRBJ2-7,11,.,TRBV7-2,TGTGCCAGCAGCTTAGTCTACGAGCAGTACTTC,CASSLVYEQYF
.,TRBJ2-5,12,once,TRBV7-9,TGTGCCAGCAGCCCTATCCAAGAGACCCAGTACTTC,CASSPIQETQYF
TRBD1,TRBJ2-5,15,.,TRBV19,TGTGCCAGTAGCCCAATACAGGGGCCCGGGGAGACCCAGTACTTC,CASSPIQGPGETQYF
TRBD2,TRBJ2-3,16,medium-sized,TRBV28,TGTGCCACCCTACAAGCGGGAGGGCCTGGGGCAGATACGCAGTATTTT,CATLQAGGPGADTQYF
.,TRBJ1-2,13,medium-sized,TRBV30,TGTGCCTGGAGTGGCCGGACTGAGAATGGCTACACCTTC,CAWSGRTENGYTF
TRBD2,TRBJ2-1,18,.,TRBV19,TGTGCCAGTAAGCGGGGACTAGCGGGTACCGTCTCCTACAATGAGCAGTTCTTC,CASKRGLAGTVSYNEQFF
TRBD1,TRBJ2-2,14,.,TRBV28,TGTGCCAGCAGAGGGGACAGGAACACCGGGGAGCTGTTTTTT,CASRGDRNTGELFF